The source of this TCR beta chain is a study of Ad26.COV2.S vaccination and SARS-CoV-2 variants (dated by TCRdb to about 2021). About the investigation overall: Vaccine-arm donors were drawn from COV1001, a multicentre, randomized, double-blind, placebo-controlled phase I-IIa trial of Ad26.COV2.S in healthy adults. The specificity and breadth of SARS-CoV-2-reactive T cell receptors after Ad26.COV2.S vaccination were assessed by TCRbeta repertoire sequencing. Ad26.COV2.S was given intramuscularly at 5x10^10 or 1x10^11 viral particles, as a single shot or as two shots 56 days apart. A total of 32 samples were included in the TCR-sequenced set, comprising roughly 19 Ad26.COV2.S vaccine recipients, 5 placebo recipients and 8 SARS-CoV-2 convalescent individuals. Investigators remained blinded to trial group allocation during experiments and outcome assessment. Participants in the trial were split at random into five groups of five each, receiving low-dose or high-dose Ad26.COV2.S once or twice, or else placebo on both occasions. What the authors observed across the whole study: Compared with placebo recipients, Ad26.COV2.S recipients showed higher spike-specific TCR breadth (P = 0.0014). The study was not powered for comparison of responses between vaccine doses or regimens. The authors noted that the TCR breadth and depth analyses may have underestimated total T cell responses. Vaccine and placebo recipients had comparable non-spike TCR breadth, which fits with the vaccine containing only spike. Substantial breadth of spike-specific CD8+ and CD4+ T cell responses was reported after vaccination.

The junction shows trimming of 7 bases on V and 4 bases on J, plus 14 bases between the germline ends. From its cysteine to its phenylalanine, the CDR3 spans 14 amino acids. Solely the CDR3 DNA is kept, with 42 bases framed from the first base. From a lookup of the germline V gene (reference sequence), CDR1 and CDR2 are LNHDA and SQIVND. The immunoSEQ Assay was used to sequence TCRbeta CDR3 regions. After extraction, genomic DNA underwent amplification by bias-controlled multiplex PCR, followed by high-throughput sequencing. In the source study's methods: Collapsing and filtering of sequences were performed to quantify the absolute abundance of each unique TCRbeta CDR3 region. T cell fraction was estimated by normalizing TCRbeta template counts to usable DNA, which was measured by amplifying reference genes present in all nucleated cells. Repertoire TCRs were annotated as SARS-CoV-2-specific when V gene, CDR3 amino acid sequence and J gene were exactly matched to a known reactive TCR set. The reference SARS-CoV-2 TCR set was derived from MIRA and filtered for enrichment in COVID-19-positive ImmuneCODE repertoires, a step that removed public or cross-reactive TCRs. Using the MIRA antigens, annotated TCRs were further analysed by specific ORF or by position within an ORF. Breadth was defined as the number of annotated unique rearrangements divided by the total number of unique productive rearrangements, and depth was defined as the summed frequency of the annotated unique rearrangements. Two-sided Wilcoxon rank-sum tests were used to compare TCR breadth between groups. Imported from immuneACCESS, the table was reduced by TCRdb to in-frame sequences with V and J called. These copies leave out some clones; in studies compared against another copy, an unresolved V gene accounts for under half, and the cause of the remainder is not known. V, J and clone size are taken as reported in that table, and D and trimming were inferred from the DNA itself. The sample records 380,000 or so clones, approximately 90% of which are singletons. Clones ranked in the top ten supply approximately 5% of the sample.

About this clone itself: Its target antigen remains unknown. No per-base quality is available; no much larger clone lies one base away.

The sample's treatment or condition label, in plain terms: some 20 received Ad26.COV2.S at low or high dose, single or two shots; five or six received placebo; per-sample allocation not given. Repertoires of vaccine and placebo recipients were sequenced from samples taken on day 63 after the first injection. Between 29 July and 7 August 2020, Cohort 1b enrolled about 27 adults aged 18-55 years at one site in Boston, USA. As a vaccine, Ad26.COV2.S was a replication-incompetent adenovirus type 26 vector that expressed a prefusion-stabilized SARS-CoV-2 spike protein derived from the original Wuhan strain.

This sample comprised peripheral blood, obtained in a trial of Ad26.COV2.S vaccine versus placebo. This sequence uses TRBV19 and TRBJ2-1; perhaps TRBD1 is the D gene, with 6 bases matching. This sequence was found in a person between 18 and 59 years old who received the Ad26.COV2.S COVID-19 vaccine or a placebo. The CDR3 region has the sequence CASTQVQGYNEQFF. The DNA sequence is TGTGCCAGTACCCAGGTCCAGGGGTACAATGAGCAGTTCTTC.